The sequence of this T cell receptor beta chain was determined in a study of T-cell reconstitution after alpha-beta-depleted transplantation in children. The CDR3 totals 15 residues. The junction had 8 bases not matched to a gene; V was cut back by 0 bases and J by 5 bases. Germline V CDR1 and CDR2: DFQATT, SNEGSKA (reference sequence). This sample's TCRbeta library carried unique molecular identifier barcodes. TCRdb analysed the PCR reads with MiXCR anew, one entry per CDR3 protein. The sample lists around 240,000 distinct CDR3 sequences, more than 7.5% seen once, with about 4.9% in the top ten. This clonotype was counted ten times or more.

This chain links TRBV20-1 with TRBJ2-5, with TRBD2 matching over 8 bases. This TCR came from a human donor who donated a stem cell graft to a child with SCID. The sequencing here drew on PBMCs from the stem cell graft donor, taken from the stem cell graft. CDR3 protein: CSARDWGRGAETQYF. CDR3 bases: TGCAGTGCTAGAGATTGGGGGCGGGGGGCCGAGACCCAGTACTTC.